What follows is one T cell receptor beta chain and its context. Its cognate antigen is unknown. The sample is drawn from a study of cytomegalovirus exposure and HLA in healthy donors. Broader study findings: The authors enumerated roughly 180 TCR beta chains as linked to cytomegalovirus. Reportedly, cytomegalovirus status was diagnosed with high sensitivity and specificity. Among TCR sequences, most were rare, though some public TCRs appeared in many donors. Subsequent analysis of the roughly 120 validation repertoires found a tendency for first-cohort TCR clusters to co-occur.

Sequenced by immunoSEQ multiplex PCR; TCRdb stores in-frame clones only, minus some. The sample lists over 120,000 clones, approximately 89% occurring once. The CDR3 runs to 16 residues. With 5 bases clipped from V and 4 bases from J, the junction kept 12 bases outside the gene matches. CDR1 and CDR2 from the germline V gene are SGHTA and FQGNSA. The receptor's source is a woman aged 18-30 years in good health and CMV-seropositive. Sequenced material: PBMCs. The chain recombines TRBV7-2 with TRBJ2-3; 7 positions agree with TRBD1. CDR3 sequence reads: CASSPQEPRGSDTQYF. The CDR3 DNA follows: TGTGCCAGCAGCCCCCAGGAGCCCAGGGGGTCAGATACGCAGTATTTT.